Given below is one TCR beta chain in context. CDR3 size: 14 residues. The ends were cut back, 6 bases at V and 5 bases at J, with 17 bases in the middle. CDR1 is SGHVS, CDR2 FNYEAQ, per germline. The data derive from a study of T-cell reconstitution after alpha-beta-depleted transplantation in children. TCRbeta library construction was performed incorporating unique molecular identifiers. TCRdb itself ran the PCR reads through MiXCR, one entry per CDR3 protein. This table holds about 540,000 distinct CDR3 sequences, about 17% found once. V and J are TRBV7-6 and TRBJ2-7, with D possibly TRBD2 on 6 matching bases. The sample consisted of PBMCs from the stem cell graft donor, taken from the stem cell graft. The receptor's source is a human donor who donated a stem cell graft to a child with acute lymphoblastic leukemia. The CDR3 here is CASSPDTGAHEQYF. The CDR3 DNA reads as TGTGCCAGCAGTCCAGATACGGGAGCCCACGAGCAGTACTTC.